This T cell receptor (beta chain) is from a study of cytomegalovirus exposure and HLA in healthy donors. The wider study: There were over 350 genotyped donors. Of these, 81% fell in the genetic ancestry cluster associated with self-reported Caucasian donors. Study conclusions and caveats: A later analysis revealed that TCR association rates differed between HLA loci, peaking at DRB1 and bottoming out at HLA-C. Relative to equally common others, HLA-associated TCR beta chains showed greater clonal expansion in a later analysis. In most subjects, TCR beta sequences reportedly gave accurate predictions of HLA-A and HLA-B alleles.

About this clone: Its specificity is unknown.

Primers: 60 Vbeta forward and 13 Jbeta reverse. Profiled with immunoSEQ multiplex PCR; TCRdb holds only in-frame clones, not every one. There are around 81,000 clones in the sample; 63% occur only once, and about 5.7% lies in the top ten. This CDR3 has 19 residues. The chain recombines TRBV1 with TRBJ2-7; the table's D gene call, TRBD2, was not cross checked with the DNA. TRBV1 counts as a pseudogene. Sequenced: PBMCs. The clonotype originates from a man aged 25 to 40 in good health and CMV-seropositive. CDR3: CTSSQEGTGGAFVENEQYF. For the CDR3, the DNA is TGCACCAGCAGCCAAGAGGGGACGGGGGGGGCCTTTGTCGAGAACGAGCAGTACTTC.